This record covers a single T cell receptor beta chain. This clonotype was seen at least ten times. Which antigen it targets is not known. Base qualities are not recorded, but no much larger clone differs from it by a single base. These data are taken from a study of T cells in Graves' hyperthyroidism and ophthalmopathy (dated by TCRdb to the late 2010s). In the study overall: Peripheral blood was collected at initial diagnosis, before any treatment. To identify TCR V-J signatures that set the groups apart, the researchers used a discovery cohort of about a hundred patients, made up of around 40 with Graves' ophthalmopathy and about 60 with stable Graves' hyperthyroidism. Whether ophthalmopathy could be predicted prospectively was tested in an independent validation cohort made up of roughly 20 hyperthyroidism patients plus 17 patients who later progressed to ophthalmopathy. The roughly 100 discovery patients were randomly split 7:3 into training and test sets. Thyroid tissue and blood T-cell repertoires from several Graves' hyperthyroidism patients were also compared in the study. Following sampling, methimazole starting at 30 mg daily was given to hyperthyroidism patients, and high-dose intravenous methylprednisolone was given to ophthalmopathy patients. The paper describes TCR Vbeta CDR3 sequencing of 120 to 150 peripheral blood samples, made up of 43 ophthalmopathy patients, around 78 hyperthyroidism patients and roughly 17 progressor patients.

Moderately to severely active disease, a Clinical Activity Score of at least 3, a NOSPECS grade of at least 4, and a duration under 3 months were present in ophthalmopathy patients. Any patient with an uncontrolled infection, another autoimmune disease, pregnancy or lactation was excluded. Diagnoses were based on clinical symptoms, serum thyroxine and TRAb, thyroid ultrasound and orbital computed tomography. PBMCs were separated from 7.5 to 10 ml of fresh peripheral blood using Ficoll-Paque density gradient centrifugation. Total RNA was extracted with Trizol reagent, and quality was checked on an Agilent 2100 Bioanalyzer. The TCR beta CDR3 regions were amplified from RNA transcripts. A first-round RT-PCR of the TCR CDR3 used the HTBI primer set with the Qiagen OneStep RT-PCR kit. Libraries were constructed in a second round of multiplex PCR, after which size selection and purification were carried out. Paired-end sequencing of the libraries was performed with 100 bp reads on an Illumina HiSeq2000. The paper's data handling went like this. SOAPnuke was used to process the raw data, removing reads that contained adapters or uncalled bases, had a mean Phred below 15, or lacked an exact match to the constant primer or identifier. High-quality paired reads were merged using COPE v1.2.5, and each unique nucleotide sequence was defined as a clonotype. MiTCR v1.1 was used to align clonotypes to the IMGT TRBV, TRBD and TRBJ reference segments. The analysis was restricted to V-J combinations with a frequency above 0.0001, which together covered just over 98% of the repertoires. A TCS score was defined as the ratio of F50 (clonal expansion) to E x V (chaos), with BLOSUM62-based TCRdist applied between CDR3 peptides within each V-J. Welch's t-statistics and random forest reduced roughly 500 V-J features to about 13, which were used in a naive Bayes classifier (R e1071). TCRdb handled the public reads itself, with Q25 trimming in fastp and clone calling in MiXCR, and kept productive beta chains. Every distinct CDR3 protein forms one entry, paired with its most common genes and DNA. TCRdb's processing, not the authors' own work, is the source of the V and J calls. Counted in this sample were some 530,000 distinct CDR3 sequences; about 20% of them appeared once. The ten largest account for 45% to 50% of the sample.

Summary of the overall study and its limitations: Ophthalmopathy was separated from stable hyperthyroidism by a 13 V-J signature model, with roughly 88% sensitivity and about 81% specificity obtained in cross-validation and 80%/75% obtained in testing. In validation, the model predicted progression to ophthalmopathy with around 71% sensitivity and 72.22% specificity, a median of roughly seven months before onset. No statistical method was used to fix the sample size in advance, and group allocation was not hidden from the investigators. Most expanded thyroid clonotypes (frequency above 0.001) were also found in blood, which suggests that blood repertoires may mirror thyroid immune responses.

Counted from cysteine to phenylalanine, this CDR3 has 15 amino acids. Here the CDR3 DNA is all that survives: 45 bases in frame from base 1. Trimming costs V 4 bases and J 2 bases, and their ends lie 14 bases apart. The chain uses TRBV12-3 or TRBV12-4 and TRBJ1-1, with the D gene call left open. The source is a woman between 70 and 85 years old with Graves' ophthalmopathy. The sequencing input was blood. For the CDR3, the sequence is CASSSNRMANTEAFF. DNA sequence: TGTGCCAGCAGTTCTAATAGGATGGCAAACACTGAAGCTTTCTTT.